This T cell receptor beta chain derives from a study of blood T cells in healthy people across ages. General observations from the study: Because donor CMV status was unknown, expanded clonotype changes were possibly confounded. Long-lived donors had more naive CD4+ cells and higher diversity than aged donors.

There are 15 residues in the CDR3. V was cut by 6 bases and J by 2 bases, with 17 bases left in between. Per the germline V gene, CDR1 is PRHDT and CDR2 is FYEKMQ (reference sequence). Using a J-beta primer mix together with a sample-barcoded 5' primer, a second PCR was run for about 7 to 12 cycles. A single record per CDR3 protein comes from TCRdb applying MiXCR to the 5' RACE reads. The table has about 1.7 million distinct CDR3 sequences, roughly 28% seen once; the top ten hold over 7%. Donors ranged from roughly 6 to 90 years old and were healthy Caucasians in Russia. As concerns this clonotype: Antigen specificity is unknown.

The rearrangement uses TRBV13 and TRBJ2-7, with D possibly matching TRBD2 (6 bases). The TCR sequence derives from a woman in her twenties or thirties in good health. Sequencing was done on a sample of blood. CDR3 DNA: TGTGCCAGCAGTTCCCCCGGGACTTCCACCTACGAGCAGTACTTC. Translated, it gives CASSSPGTSTYEQYF.